The entry that follows covers one T cell receptor (beta chain) sequence. Its specificity is not known. The J segment lost 7 bases and the V segment lost 4 bases, leaving 8 bases of the junction unmatched. Germline CDR1 SGHRS, CDR2 YFSETQ. The CDR3 is 14 amino acids. The data were produced by immunoSEQ multiplex PCR, yet TCRdb's version contains in-frame clones alone and is incomplete. The data show 81,000 or so clones, with approximately 92% seen just once and about 1.1% held by the top ten. The data derive from a study of graft-versus-host responses after intestinal transplantation. Background on the study: Anti-thymocyte globulin was used for induction in all recipients, who then took tacrolimus and steroids for approximately three years.

Study findings and constraints: Marrow from the recipient contained GvH clones, some of which had appeared first in ileum or blood.

The sample was unstimulated CD8+ T cells sorted from spleen or lymph node cells, taken before transplant. The origin of this receptor is a human donor who was the organ donor for an intestinal transplant. This chain links TRBV5-1 with TRBJ2-1, with 7 bases aligning to TRBD2. The CDR3 spells CASSQGDYRNEQFF. The CDR3 DNA reads as TGCGCCAGCAGCCAAGGGGACTATCGAAATGAGCAGTTCTTC.